The 2 T cell receptor beta chains below were found in one sample sequenced in a study of radiotherapy plus CTLA-4 blockade in lung cancer (dated by TCRdb to 2017 to 2018). Library construction relied on the immunoSEQ multiplex PCR assay. TCRdb re-hosts the immuneACCESS table, in-frame sequences only. Its copies lack some clones; in the studies checked, an unresolved V gene accounts for under half of them, and the cause for the rest is not known. This sample holds tens of thousands of clones; 78% were observed only once. The top ten constitute 6.5% to 8.5% of the sample. The sequencing here drew on peripheral blood, taken from a patient treated with radiotherapy plus ipilimumab. The origin of the receptors is a human donor with non-small cell lung cancer who had stable disease on radiotherapy plus ipilimumab.

This chain joins TRBV9 and TRBJ1-2, with D hard to call. CDR3 length: 11 amino acids. The germline V gene has CDR1 SGDLS and CDR2 YYNGEE. Trimming shortened V by 3 bases and J by 6 bases, and 6 bases separated the two germline ends. Here the CDR3 DNA reads TGTGCCAGCAGCGGATTGGATGGCTACACCTTC. Its protein product is CASSGLDGYTF.

The chain recombines TRBV2 with TRBJ2-3, with 11 positions matching TRBD2. The junction had 0 bases not matched to a gene; V was cut back by 1 base and J by 3 bases. CDR1 is SNHLY, CDR2 FYNNEI, per germline. The CDR3 is 15 residues long. As DNA, the CDR3 is TGTGCCAGCAGTGAAGTAGCGGGGGGGACAGATACGCAGTATTTT. Amino acids: CASSEVAGGTDTQYF.